These 9 T cell receptor beta chains were sequenced from one sample in a study of blood T cell repertoires in COVID-19. Produced via immunoSEQ multiplex PCR; TCRdb's table is partial and in-frame only. The profile shows about 230,000 clones, less than 90% of them singletons. The specimen was peripheral blood. These receptors were obtained from a woman in her seventies with active or convalescent COVID-19.

The J gene is TRBJ2-1, the V gene TRBV24-1; TRBD2 agrees at 12 bases. J was trimmed by 10 bases and V by 4 bases; bases with no gene match: 10. This CDR3 is 16 amino acids long. Germline V lookup: CDR1 KGHDR, CDR2 SFDVKD. CDR3 nucleotides: TGTGCCACCAGTGACTCCGGGACTAGCGGGCCCATAGAGCAGTTCTTC. It yields the protein CATSDSGTSGPIEQFF.

The genes are TRBV18 and TRBJ2-7; maybe TRBD1 (5 bases). Trimming shortened V by 5 bases and J by 3 bases, and 17 bases separated the two germline ends. Germline V CDR1 and CDR2: KGHSH, LQKENI. The CDR3 loop spans 15 amino acids. CDR3 sequence: CASSSLTDTGYEQYF. The CDR3 DNA sequence: TGTGCCAGCTCATCCCTTACGGACACGGGCTACGAGCAGTACTTC.

The gene calls are TRBV7-2 and TRBJ1-6; no reliable D call. The V end lost 3 bases, the J end lost 1 base, and 7 bases lay between the germline ends. The CDR3 is made up of 15 amino acids. Germline CDR1 reads SGHTA; CDR2 reads FQGNSA. This chain's CDR3 is CASSFYGSYNSPLHF. The DNA of the CDR3 is TGTGCCAGCAGCTTTTACGGGTCCTATAATTCACCCCTCCACTTT. Together with reference TRBV7-2 and TRBJ1-6, the CDR3 gives the full variable domain: GAGVSQSPSNKVTEKGKDVELRCDPISGHTALYWYRQSLGQGLEFLIYFQGNSAPDKSGLPSDRFSAERTGGSVSTLTIQRTQQEDSAVYLCASSFYGSYNSPLHFGNGTRLTVT.

This rearrangement joins TRBV6-6 to TRBJ2-7; 9 bases line up with TRBD1. CDR3 length: 15 residues. V was pared by 6 bases and J by 0 bases, with 6 bases of the junction left unmatched. The V gene's germline CDR1 is MNHNY and CDR2 SVGAGI (reference sequence). The CDR3 here is CASRTGTGSSYEQYF. DNA for the CDR3: TGTGCCAGCAGAACCGGGACAGGGAGCTCCTACGAGCAGTACTTC.

CDR3 DNA sequence: TGTGCCAGCAGCCCCGAGGCGAGGGGGAGCACTGAAGCTTTCTTT. As protein: CASSPEARGSTEAFF. This sequence joins TRBV7-9 and TRBJ1-1; D is possibly TRBD1 (6 bases). The CDR3 consists of 15 residues. The germline V gene encodes CDR1 SEHNR and CDR2 FQNEAQ (reference sequence). Trimming removed 5 bases from V and 4 bases from J, with 17 bases in between. Full variable domain (outside the CDR3, taken from reference TRBV7-9 and TRBJ1-1): DTGVSQNPRHKITKRGQNVTFRCDPISEHNRLYWYRQTLGQGPEFLTYFQNEAQLEKSRLLSDRFSAERPKGSFSTLEIQRTEQGDSAMYLCASSPEARGSTEAFFGQGTRLTVV.

The chain recombines TRBV13 with TRBJ2-1; 8 positions agree with TRBD2. The germline V gene has CDR1 PRHDT and CDR2 FYEKMQ (reference sequence). V trimming: 5 bases; J trimming: 10 bases; junction bases outside the gene matches: 13. The CDR3 is made up of 15 amino acids. CDR3 region: CASSLIAGLVGEQFF. In DNA, the CDR3 is TGTGCCAGCAGCCTAATAGCGGGACTAGTTGGGGAGCAGTTCTTC.

This clone was observed many times. The V gene is TRBV6-4, the J gene TRBJ1-6, with a possible D match to TRBD1 (6 bases). Trimming took off 10 bases at V and 5 bases at J, with 18 bases between the two ends. This CDR3 has 15 amino acids. Germline CDR1 MRHNA, CDR2 SNTAGT. This CDR3 is CATSEQGADNSPLHF. The CDR3 nucleotides read TGTGCCACATCCGAACAGGGTGCGGATAATTCACCCCTCCACTTT.

This chain uses TRBV4-2 with TRBJ2-1; TRBD1 aligns across 7 bases. Germline values: CDR1 LGHNA, CDR2 YNFKEQ. The CDR3 sequence is 16 residues long. V lost 7 bases and J lost 0; bases outside the gene matches: 9. The DNA of the CDR3 is TGTGCCAGCACCTCAGGGGGTTCCAGCTCCTACAATGAGCAGTTCTTC. Protein product: CASTSGGSSSYNEQFF.

The count of this clone is one. This chain uses TRBV27 with TRBJ2-1; 7 positions match TRBD2. This CDR3 spans 16 amino acids. With 1 base clipped from V and 7 bases from J, the junction kept 10 bases outside the gene matches. Germline CDR1 reads MNHEY; CDR2 reads SMNVEV (reference sequence). CDR3 DNA sequence: TGTGCCAGCAGTTTATATTCAGGGCGGGAGTCAAATGAGCAGTTCTTC. It specifies CASSLYSGRESNEQFF.